This T cell receptor (beta chain) was sequenced during a study of type 1 and type 2 diabetes patients. Trimming at V came to 1 base and at J to 4 bases, leaving 5 bases not matched to a gene. Germline CDR1 reads LGHNA; CDR2 reads YSLEER. The CDR3 runs to 16 residues. The PCR template was genomic DNA. A primer set of 30 forward and 13 reverse primers amplified the CDR3. TCRdb analysed the multiplex PCR reads with MiXCR anew, one entry per CDR3 protein. The top ten clones hold roughly an eighth of a sample with fewer than 350,000 distinct CDR3 sequences, roughly 50% of them seen once. This clonotype appeared a few times.

V gene TRBV4-3 combines with J gene TRBJ2-5; 11 nucleotides agree with TRBD2. The TCR was taken from a man younger than 30 with type 2 diabetes. The sequenced material came from peripheral blood mononuclear cells (PBMCs). The CDR3 DNA sequence: TGCGCCAGCAGCCAAGGATCGACTAGCGGGGTAGAGACCCAGTACTTC. Protein product: CASSQGSTSGVETQYF.